These T cell receptor beta chains were read from a single sample in a study of blood T cell repertoires in COVID-19. Clones were sequenced by immunoSEQ multiplex PCR, and TCRdb holds only the in-frame ones, with some missing. The table shows fewer than 400,000 clones, with around 84% occurring only once. Sequencing was done on a sample of peripheral blood. These receptors were taken from a human donor in a cohort sampled during active COVID-19. Both conserved end residues are part of each CDR3. Each record gives: CDR3 DNA, CDR3 protein, D gene, clone size, V gene, J gene. D genes are given only for firm matches. Expanded clones are given a class, and other clones once, few, many or no size at all.

CDR3nt: TGTGCCAGCAGTGCACCGGGACAGGAGTACGAGCAGTACTTC
CDR3aa: CASSAPGQEYEQYF
d_gene: TRBD1
abundance: -
v_gene: TRBV28
j_gene: TRBJ2-7

CDR3nt: TGCGCCAGCAGCCAAGAGTATCAGGGAGGGAGACCCCTCCACTTT
CDR3aa: CASSQEYQGGRPLHF
d_gene: -
abundance: -
v_gene: TRBV4-1
j_gene: TRBJ1-6

CDR3nt: TGTGCCAGCAGCTCTCCCAGTAGCAATCAGCCCCAGCATTTT
CDR3aa: CASSSPSSNQPQHF
d_gene: -
abundance: few
v_gene: TRBV27
j_gene: TRBJ1-5

CDR3nt: TGTGCCAGCAGCTTGGGGACTAGCGGGGGTATAAATACGCAGTATTTT
CDR3aa: CASSLGTSGGINTQYF
d_gene: TRBD2
abundance: -
v_gene: TRBV5-4
j_gene: TRBJ2-3

CDR3nt: TGCACCAGCAGCCAGAGAAGACCCAGGGGTCCCACAGATACGCAGTATTTT
CDR3aa: CTSSQRRPRGPTDTQYF
d_gene: -
abundance: -
v_gene: TRBV1
j_gene: TRBJ2-3

CDR3nt: TGTGCCAGCAGCCCGATTTGGGGACAGGGACAGAACACTGAAGCTTTCTTT
CDR3aa: CASSPIWGQGQNTEAFF
d_gene: TRBD1
abundance: -
v_gene: TRBV3-1/TRBV3-2
j_gene: TRBJ1-1

CDR3nt: TGTGCCAGCAGACCTCGGGGGTTTAGGTATGGCTACACCTTC
CDR3aa: CASRPRGFRYGYTF
d_gene: -
abundance: few
v_gene: TRBV27
j_gene: TRBJ1-2

CDR3nt: TGTGCCAGCAGTTCGGGACAGATCAATCAGCCCCAGCATTTT
CDR3aa: CASSSGQINQPQHF
d_gene: TRBD1
abundance: -
v_gene: TRBV6-5
j_gene: TRBJ1-5

CDR3nt: TGTGCCACCCCAACTGGGGCCAACGTCCTGACTTTC
CDR3aa: CATPTGANVLTF
d_gene: -
abundance: -
v_gene: TRBV7-9
j_gene: TRBJ2-6

CDR3nt: TGTGCCAGCAGCTTATTAAGTAGCGGGAGCTACGAGCAGTACTTC
CDR3aa: CASSLLSSGSYEQYF
d_gene: TRBD2
abundance: once
v_gene: TRBV7-8
j_gene: TRBJ2-7

CDR3nt: TGTGCCAGCAGCTTAGCCTTCTCTGGAAACACCATATATTTT
CDR3aa: CASSLAFSGNTIYF
d_gene: -
abundance: -
v_gene: TRBV7-2
j_gene: TRBJ1-3

CDR3nt: TGTGCCACCAGCAGAAACAGGGGTCGGGGACAGCCCCAGCATTTT
CDR3aa: CATSRNRGRGQPQHF
d_gene: TRBD1
abundance: -
v_gene: TRBV15
j_gene: TRBJ1-5

CDR3nt: TGTGCCAGCAGCCCACGGACTGGGTCCTTGGAGCAGTACTTC
CDR3aa: CASSPRTGSLEQYF
d_gene: -
abundance: -
v_gene: TRBV13
j_gene: TRBJ2-7

CDR3nt: TGCAGTGCTAGTTTCAGCTCCTACGAGCAGTACTTC
CDR3aa: CSASFSSYEQYF
d_gene: -
abundance: -
v_gene: TRBV20-1
j_gene: TRBJ2-7

CDR3nt: TGTGCCAGTAGTATCCGAGGGTTGGTTGAAGCTTTCTTT
CDR3aa: CASSIRGLVEAFF
d_gene: -
abundance: -
v_gene: TRBV19
j_gene: TRBJ1-1

CDR3nt: TGTGCCAGCAGGGCGACCGGGACAGGGGGCCGCAATGAGCAGTTCTTC
CDR3aa: CASRATGTGGRNEQFF
d_gene: TRBD1
abundance: -
v_gene: TRBV13
j_gene: TRBJ2-1

CDR3nt: TGTGCCACAGCAGGTCGTAGCAATCAGCCCCAGCATTTT
CDR3aa: CATAGRSNQPQHF
d_gene: -
abundance: -
v_gene: TRBV2
j_gene: TRBJ1-5

CDR3nt: TGTGCCAGCAGCTTAGGCCCCGGGGGGGCCCCCACAGATACGCAGTATTTT
CDR3aa: CASSLGPGGAPTDTQYF
d_gene: TRBD2
abundance: -
v_gene: TRBV11-2
j_gene: TRBJ2-3

CDR3nt: TGTGCCAGCAGTTGGGACAGGGCTGGGGCCAACGTCCTGACTTTC
CDR3aa: CASSWDRAGANVLTF
d_gene: TRBD1
abundance: once
v_gene: TRBV2
j_gene: TRBJ2-6

CDR3nt: TGCGCCAGCAGCTTGGCCTGGACAGGGATTGAGCAGTTCTTC
CDR3aa: CASSLAWTGIEQFF
d_gene: TRBD1
abundance: -
v_gene: TRBV5-1
j_gene: TRBJ2-1

CDR3nt: TGTGCCAGCATGGGACAGTCCAACTATGGCTACACCTTC
CDR3aa: CASMGQSNYGYTF
d_gene: TRBD1
abundance: -
v_gene: TRBV12-3/TRBV12-4
j_gene: TRBJ1-2

CDR3nt: TGCAGTGCTAGTTCCGGGACACCTTTCGGAAACACCATATATTTT
CDR3aa: CSASSGTPFGNTIYF
d_gene: -
abundance: -
v_gene: TRBV20-1
j_gene: TRBJ1-3

CDR3nt: TGTGCCAGCAGTCTGACTAGCGCCGGGGAGCTGTTTTTT
CDR3aa: CASSLTSAGELFF
d_gene: TRBD2
abundance: -
v_gene: TRBV12-3/TRBV12-4
j_gene: TRBJ2-2

CDR3nt: TGTGCCAGCAGCCCCAGACTAGCGGGAGTGAGCGGGGAGCTGTTTTTT
CDR3aa: CASSPRLAGVSGELFF
d_gene: TRBD2
abundance: -
v_gene: TRBV9
j_gene: TRBJ2-2

CDR3nt: TGTGCCAGCAGACTTACCGGGGGGGGCTACACCTTC
CDR3aa: CASRLTGGGYTF
d_gene: -
abundance: -
v_gene: TRBV12-3/TRBV12-4
j_gene: TRBJ1-2

CDR3nt: TGTGCCTGGAGTGTGGGACAGGGGGGATACAATGAGCAGTTCTTC
CDR3aa: CAWSVGQGGYNEQFF
d_gene: TRBD1
abundance: -
v_gene: TRBV30
j_gene: TRBJ2-1

CDR3nt: TGTGCCAGCACAGAGCGGGGGGCCTCCTACGAGCAGTACTTC
CDR3aa: CASTERGASYEQYF
d_gene: TRBD2
abundance: -
v_gene: TRBV2
j_gene: TRBJ2-7

CDR3nt: TGCGCCAGCAGCTCGGGTAGCAGAGGAGATACGCAGTATTTT
CDR3aa: CASSSGSRGDTQYF
d_gene: -
abundance: -
v_gene: TRBV5-1
j_gene: TRBJ2-3

CDR3nt: TGTGCCAGCAGCGTTAGCGGCACTGAAGCTTTCTTT
CDR3aa: CASSVSGTEAFF
d_gene: -
abundance: -
v_gene: TRBV5-4
j_gene: TRBJ1-1

CDR3nt: TGCAGTGTTGGCAGGGCGGCTGAAGCTTTCTTT
CDR3aa: CSVGRAAEAFF
d_gene: -
abundance: -
v_gene: TRBV20-1
j_gene: TRBJ1-1

CDR3nt: TGTGCCAGTAGTACCCTACCGACAGGAAACACCATATATTTT
CDR3aa: CASSTLPTGNTIYF
d_gene: -
abundance: -
v_gene: TRBV19
j_gene: TRBJ1-3

CDR3nt: TGTGCCAGCAGTTTCGGGAACAGGGGGCCGGCTTTCTTT
CDR3aa: CASSFGNRGPAFF
d_gene: TRBD1
abundance: -
v_gene: TRBV12-3/TRBV12-4
j_gene: TRBJ1-1

CDR3nt: TGTGCCAGCAGAGGGACAGAATCAACCTACAATGAGCAGTTCTTC
CDR3aa: CASRGTESTYNEQFF
d_gene: TRBD1
abundance: -
v_gene: TRBV14
j_gene: TRBJ2-1

CDR3nt: TGTGCCAGCAGCGTATCCGCCGGACAGGGGGAGATGGACGAGCAGTACTTC
CDR3aa: CASSVSAGQGEMDEQYF
d_gene: TRBD1
abundance: few
v_gene: TRBV9
j_gene: TRBJ2-7

CDR3nt: TGTGCCAGCTCACGGGACACCTTGGATTATGGCTACACCTTC
CDR3aa: CASSRDTLDYGYTF
d_gene: -
abundance: -
v_gene: TRBV18
j_gene: TRBJ1-2

CDR3nt: TGTGCCACCAGTGATGGTGAGCCCCCGGAGGTCGTCTTT
CDR3aa: CATSDGEPPEVVF
d_gene: -
abundance: -
v_gene: TRBV24-1
j_gene: TRBJ1-1

CDR3nt: TGTGCCAGCTCACTGGACGGGGACACTGAAGCTTTCTTT
CDR3aa: CASSLDGDTEAFF
d_gene: -
abundance: few
v_gene: TRBV18
j_gene: TRBJ1-1

CDR3nt: TGTGCCAGCTCACCTTGGGGCTCGAGTTCCTACGAGCAGTACTTC
CDR3aa: CASSPWGSSSYEQYF
d_gene: -
abundance: -
v_gene: TRBV18
j_gene: TRBJ2-7

CDR3nt: TGTGCCAGCAGCCAAGGCCAGGTGGAGCAGTACTTC
CDR3aa: CASSQGQVEQYF
d_gene: -
abundance: -
v_gene: TRBV14
j_gene: TRBJ2-7

CDR3nt: TGTGCCAGCAGCCGACCCGAGGTGGCTAGCGGGGGGAAAAACTCCTACAATGAGCAGTTCTTC
CDR3aa: CASSRPEVASGGKNSYNEQFF
d_gene: TRBD2
abundance: -
v_gene: TRBV3-1/TRBV3-2
j_gene: TRBJ2-1

CDR3nt: TGTGCCACCAGTACAAACAGGGGAAGCACCATATATTTT
CDR3aa: CATSTNRGSTIYF
d_gene: TRBD1
abundance: once
v_gene: TRBV15
j_gene: TRBJ1-3

CDR3nt: TGTGCCAGCAGCGTTGGCGGGGGTAGGGCGGAGACCCAGTACTTC
CDR3aa: CASSVGGGRAETQYF
d_gene: TRBD2
abundance: -
v_gene: TRBV9
j_gene: TRBJ2-5

CDR3nt: TGTGCCAGCAGTTACTCCCGACGGGATGAGCAGTTCTTC
CDR3aa: CASSYSRRDEQFF
d_gene: -
abundance: -
v_gene: TRBV6-5
j_gene: TRBJ2-1

CDR3nt: TGTGCCACCAGCAGTCGCGGGGGGCCGGGAAACACCATATATTTT
CDR3aa: CATSSRGGPGNTIYF
d_gene: -
abundance: -
v_gene: TRBV15
j_gene: TRBJ1-3

CDR3nt: TGTGCCAGCAGTTCCCCCCCGGCGGGGGAGTTCTTC
CDR3aa: CASSSPPAGEFF
d_gene: TRBD2
abundance: -
v_gene: TRBV27
j_gene: TRBJ2-1

CDR3nt: TGTGCCAGCAGCACTACCGAGCGAGGTTCACCCCTCCACTTT
CDR3aa: CASSTTERGSPLHF
d_gene: -
abundance: once
v_gene: TRBV7-2
j_gene: TRBJ1-6

CDR3nt: TGTGCCAGCAGCCAAGATCGGGGTGGCTCTCCCCAGTATGGCTACACCTTC
CDR3aa: CASSQDRGGSPQYGYTF
d_gene: -
abundance: once
v_gene: TRBV4-2
j_gene: TRBJ1-2